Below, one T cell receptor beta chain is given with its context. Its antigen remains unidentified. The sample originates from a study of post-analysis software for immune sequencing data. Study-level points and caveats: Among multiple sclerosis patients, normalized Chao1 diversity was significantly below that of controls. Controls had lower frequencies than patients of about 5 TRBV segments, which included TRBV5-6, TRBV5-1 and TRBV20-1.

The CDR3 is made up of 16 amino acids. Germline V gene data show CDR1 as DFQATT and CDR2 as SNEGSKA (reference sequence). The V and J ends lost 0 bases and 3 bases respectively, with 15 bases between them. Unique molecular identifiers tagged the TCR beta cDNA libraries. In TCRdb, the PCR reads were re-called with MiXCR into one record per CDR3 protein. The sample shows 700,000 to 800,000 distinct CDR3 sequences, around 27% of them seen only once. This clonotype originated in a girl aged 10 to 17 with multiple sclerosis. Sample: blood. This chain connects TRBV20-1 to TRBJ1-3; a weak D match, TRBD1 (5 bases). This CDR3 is CSARDPPGQVGNTIYF. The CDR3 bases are TGCAGTGCTAGAGATCCCCCAGGGCAGGTTGGAAACACCATATATTTT.